The 15 T cell receptor beta chains below come from one sample, sequenced in a study of glioma-infiltrating T cells listed by TCRdb under 2016. The sequencing machine was an Illumina MiSeq. The iRepertoire nested amplicon-rescue multiplex PCR (arm-PCR) platform was used to amplify TCR alpha and beta CDR3 regions from RNA. In-frame beta chains were kept once TCRdb had trimmed the public reads at Q25 with fastp and called clones with MiXCR. Entries are consolidated by CDR3 protein sequence, retaining the most common genes and DNA. This sample comprises around 10,000 distinct CDR3 sequences, 50% to 65% of them detected only once. The top ten hold 20% to 25% of the sample. Material: glioma tissue, nonneoplastic brain tissue, or PBMCs (not recorded which). The receptor set was obtained from a human donor with low-grade glioma or glioblastoma, undergoing nonglioma brain surgery, or in good health (not recorded which).

The chain carries TRBV3-1 and TRBJ2-7, with D possibly matching TRBD2 (5 bases). The CDR3 runs to 16 residues. From germline, CDR1 is LGHDT and CDR2 YNNKEL (reference sequence). Trimming stripped 7 bases from V and 6 bases from J, with 25 bases between. The CDR3 protein is CASIPVGWGVSFEQYF. Here the CDR3 DNA reads TGTGCCAGCATCCCCGTGGGGTGGGGAGTTTCGTTCGAGCAGTACTTC.

On this clonotype: A read error is likely, as this CDR3 ends without the conserved phenylalanine or tryptophan. The chain carries TRBV10-3 and TRBJ2-5, with TRBD2 as a possible D gene (6 bases). The CDR3 extends over 16 amino acids. From germline, CDR1 is ENHRY and CDR2 SYGVKD. Trimming pared 3 bases from V and 10 bases from J, leaving 24 bases between. In nucleotides, the CDR3 is TGTGCCATCAGTGACACGGGGACTCCCCGGGGTAGGGACCAGTACTTG. Its translation is CAISDTGTPRGRDQYL.

In this sample, this clonotype is medium-sized. The rearrangement links TRBV7-3 to TRBJ2-7; D unclear. Germline values: CDR1 SGHTA, CDR2 FQGTGA. With 4 bases removed from V and 5 bases from J, the gap between germline ends came to 12 bases. The CDR3 runs 13 residues. The CDR3 coding sequence is TGTGCCAGCAGCTCTTGGGATGGAAACGAGCAGTACTTC. Amino acids: CASSSWDGNEQYF.

This clonotype has a count of ten or more. The V gene is TRBV5-1, the J gene TRBJ2-7; 11 positions agree with TRBD2. The CDR3 spans 15 residues. Trimming took 3 bases from V and 1 from J; bases not matched to a gene: 3. Germline values: CDR1 SGHRS, CDR2 YFSETQ. This CDR3 reads CASSSGLADSYEQYF. CDR3 nucleotides: TGCGCCAGCAGCTCGGGACTAGCGGATTCCTACGAGCAGTACTTC.

This clonotype was recorded once. Germline and junction disagree at one end, which may indicate a read error. The gene calls are TRBV3-1 and TRBJ2-1, with D possibly being TRBD2 (5 bases). Germline CDR1 LGHDT, CDR2 YNNKEL (reference sequence). The CDR3 is 15 residues long. The CDR3 DNA reads as TGTGCCAGCAGCCAAGATTCGGACTCCCACAATGAGCAGTTCTTC. Encoded protein: CASSQDSDSHNEQFF.

Sample share makes this clonotype medium-sized. This chain links TRBV20-1 with TRBJ1-1; D is uncertain. CDR3 length: 15 amino acids. V lost 3 bases and J lost 1, with 15 bases in between. Germline lookup yields CDR1 DFQATT and CDR2 SNEGSKA (reference sequence). The CDR3 DNA follows: TGCAGTGCTAGTCGGGTAGGTTCGCAGAACACTGAAGCTTTCTTT. The encoded protein is CSASRVGSQNTEAFF.

Points on this clonotype: The junction departs from the called germline gene at one end, perhaps through a read error. The genes are TRBV10-3 and TRBJ1-2; perhaps TRBD1 as D (5 bases). This CDR3 has 16 amino acids. The germline V gene has CDR1 ENHRY and CDR2 SYGVKD. This CDR3 reads CVISETDSPRNYGHTF. The DNA of the CDR3 is TGTGTTATCAGTGAAACTGACAGTCCAAGGAACTATGGCCACACCTTC.

Turning to this clonotype: The CDR3 ends on some other residue instead of the conserved phenylalanine or tryptophan, so this is likely a read error. This chain joins TRBV6-2 or TRBV6-3 and TRBJ2-5, with D tentatively TRBD1 (5 bases). The CDR3 runs 13 residues. From germline, CDR1 is MNHEY and CDR2 SVGEGT. The V and J ends lost 6 bases and 7 bases respectively, with 15 bases between them. This CDR3 reads CASRDQGAGTQYL. For the CDR3, the DNA is TGTGCCAGCAGGGACCAGGGCGCTGGGACCCAGTACTTA.

The CDR3 spells CASSYLGAVGSTQYF. The CDR3 bases are TGTGCCAGCAGTTACCTAGGGGCCGTTGGAAGTACGCAGTATTTT. V and J are TRBV6-5 and TRBJ2-3; perhaps TRBD1 as D (5 bases). V lost 2 bases and J 8 bases, leaving 17 bases between the germline ends. This CDR3 region has 15 residues. The germline gives CDR1 MNHEY, CDR2 SVGAGI.

The V gene is TRBV6-5, the J gene TRBJ2-1, with TRBD2 as a possible D gene (5 bases). Germline loops: CDR1 MNHEY, CDR2 SVGAGI. The CDR3 has 17 residues. The V end was cut by 4 bases, the J end by 8 bases, with 24 bases between. The CDR3 loop is CASSSTAYEGGIDEQFF. CDR3 nucleotide sequence: TGTGCCAGCAGTTCCACAGCGTACGAGGGCGGCATCGATGAGCAGTTCTTC.

A word on this clonotype: The junction and the germline gene differ at one end; a read error may be behind it. V and J are TRBV6-5 and TRBJ2-5, with 9 nucleotides matching TRBD1. The CDR3 consists of 15 residues. Germline assignment: CDR1 MNHEY and CDR2 SVGAGI. The CDR3 is CVSSYVTGGRETQYF. CDR3 DNA sequence: TGTGTCAGCAGTTACGTGACAGGGGGACGGGAGACCCAGTATTTC.

The rearrangement links TRBV6-1 to TRBJ1-5; D gene unclear. In germline, CDR1 is MNHNS, CDR2 SASEGT. Trimming removed 8 bases from V and 3 bases from J, with 17 bases in between. This CDR3 contains 15 residues. CDR3 coding DNA: TGTGCCAGCTCGCCTCAGGTATTTGTCAATCAGCCCCAGCATTTT. Amino acids: CASSPQVFVNQPQHF.

This clonotype was observed many times. This could be a read error, since a much larger clone is one nucleotide away. This chain joins TRBV7-2 and TRBJ1-6, with 10 bases lining up with TRBD1. CDR1 and CDR2 from the germline V gene are SGHTA and FQGNSA. The CDR3 spans 14 residues. The CDR3 region has the DNA TGTGCCCGCAGAACCGGGACAGGGGATTCACCCCTCCACTTT. Translating it yields CARRTGTGDSPLHF.

The sample holds many counts of this clonotype. The J gene is TRBJ2-7, the V gene TRBV20-1; TRBD2 matches at 11 bases. Germline values: CDR1 DFQATT, CDR2 SNEGSKA (reference sequence). This CDR3 contains 16 residues. V trimming: 5 bases; J trimming: 0 bases; junction bases outside the gene matches: 9. CDR3 DNA: TGCAGTGCTTCCTCACCTGGACTAGCGGGCTCCTACGAGCAGTACTTC. This translates into CSASSPGLAGSYEQYF.

This clonotype is medium-sized by share. The genes are TRBV20-1 and TRBJ1-5; the D is unclear. Trimming removed 1 base at V and 2 bases at J, with 15 bases between. From germline, CDR1 is DFQATT and CDR2 SNEGSKA (reference sequence). CDR3 length: 16 residues. The DNA of the CDR3 is TGCAGTGCTAGAGTGTCCGGGGAAGTCGGCAATCAGCCCCAGCATTTT. Translated, it gives CSARVSGEVGNQPQHF.